This passage covers 3 T cell receptor beta chains from one sample sequenced in a study of T cells after somatic rescue of genetic block. Measured with immunoSEQ multiplex PCR; TCRdb has only the in-frame clones, and not every one. The sample includes roughly 110,000 clones, over 80% seen only once; the top ten take roughly 1.5%. Sequencing was carried out using peripheral blood mononuclear cells (PBMCs). The receptor set was obtained from a woman under 30.

The rearrangement joins TRBV2 to TRBJ2-5, with TRBD1 matching 9 bases. Unmatched junction bases numbered 13, after V lost 2 bases and J lost 0 bases. The CDR3 has 19 amino acids. Germline values: CDR1 SNHLY, CDR2 FYNNEI. DNA of the CDR3: TGTGCCAGCAGTGAACCGGGGGGTGGGACAGGGCCGTACCAAGAGACCCAGTACTTC. Its protein is CASSEPGGGTGPYQETQYF.

This chain links TRBV6-6 with TRBJ1-2; possibly TRBD1 for D (6 bases). In germline, CDR1 is MNHNY, CDR2 SVGAGI (reference sequence). The CDR3 length is 14 residues. Trimming cost V 5 bases and J 4 bases, with 14 bases left between them. The CDR3 nucleotides are TGTGCCAGCAGTACGACAGGATCTCCCTATGGCTACACCTTC. Its protein is CASSTTGSPYGYTF.

This CDR3 is CASSQDGGGGNTIYF. For the CDR3, the DNA is TGCGCCAGCAGCCAAGATGGGGGAGGAGGAAACACCATATATTTT. The chain employs TRBV4-3 and TRBJ1-3, with TRBD1 as a possible D gene (5 bases). The CDR3 runs 15 residues. Looked up from germline, CDR1 is LGHNA and CDR2 is YSLEER. With 0 bases removed from V and 4 bases from J, the gap between germline ends came to 10 bases.